These 18 T cell receptor beta chains share one sample of origin, sequenced in a study of OX40 agonist ivuxolimab in advanced cancers. Sequenced by immunoSEQ multiplex PCR; TCRdb stores in-frame clones only, minus some. The sample shows 50,000 or so clones, about 89% of them seen only once. The specimen was CD4+ or CD8+ T cells sorted from blood, collected in a trial of the OX40 agonist ivuxolimab. All receptors come from an adult with an advanced solid tumor such as melanoma, head and neck, liver or kidney cancer.

The chain has TRBV6-1 and TRBJ2-3; 11 bases line up with TRBD2. V gave up 3 bases and J gave up 2 bases; unmatched junction bases: 10. Looked up from germline, CDR1 is MNHNS and CDR2 is SASEGT. The CDR3 is made up of 18 amino acids. Here the CDR3 reads CASSDSQGLAEFTDTQYF. CDR3 sequence (DNA): TGTGCCAGCAGTGATTCTCAGGGACTAGCGGAATTCACAGATACGCAGTATTTT.

The J gene is TRBJ2-3, the V gene TRBV6-5; D uncertain. Per germline, CDR1 MNHEY and CDR2 SVGAGI. CDR3 length equals 12 residues. Trimming removed 5 bases from V and 0 bases from J, with 3 bases in between. CDR3 in DNA: TGTGCCAGCAGTCCTAGCACAGATACGCAGTATTTT. It is translated as CASSPSTDTQYF.

The V and J genes are TRBV12-5 and TRBJ1-1; the D is unclear. Trimming took 7 bases from V and 5 from J, leaving 17 bases between them. CDR3 length: 14 residues. Per germline, CDR1 LGHNT and CDR2 FRNRAP. CDR3 protein: CASDLETQLTEAFF. Written as DNA, the CDR3 is TGTGCTAGTGACCTTGAGACCCAACTGACTGAAGCTTTCTTT.

The rearrangement joins TRBV19 to TRBJ1-2; the D gene is possibly TRBD1 (5 bases). There are 17 residues in the CDR3. Germline V gene sequence: CDR1 LNHDA, CDR2 SQIVND (reference sequence). Trimming cost V 6 bases and J 5 bases, with 25 bases left between them. The CDR3 spells CASRFRHRDGRQYGYTF. As DNA, the CDR3 is TGTGCCAGTAGGTTTCGCCACCGGGACGGCAGACAATATGGCTACACCTTC.

This clone occurred a few times. The chain recombines TRBV6-5 with TRBJ1-2; tentative D call: TRBD1 (5 bases). CDR1 MNHEY and CDR2 SVGAGI come from the germline V gene. Trimming removed 6 bases at V and 4 bases at J, with 12 bases between. The CDR3 sequence is 13 residues long. In DNA form, the CDR3 reads TGTGCCAGCAGGCGGGACCCCCTCTATGGCTACACCTTC. Translated: CASRRDPLYGYTF.

This clone was seen once. The chain links TRBV28 to TRBJ1-6; D unresolved. CDR3 length: 13 residues. Germline values: CDR1 MDHEN, CDR2 SYDVKM. Trimming took 5 bases from V and 7 from J, leaving 9 bases between them. DNA of the CDR3: TGTGCCAGCAGTCTCTATCCGAATTCACCCCTCCACTTT. Encoded protein: CASSLYPNSPLHF.

The CDR3 loop reads CASSPSAGGHYEQYF. The CDR3 DNA is TGTGCCAGCAGTCCATCGGCGGGGGGGCATTATGAGCAGTACTTC. This rearrangement joins TRBV6-6 to TRBJ2-7; the match to TRBD2 covers 9 bases. The ends lost 5 bases at V and 7 bases at J; junction bases unmatched: 12. The CDR3 extends over 15 amino acids. From germline, CDR1 is MNHNY and CDR2 SVGAGI (reference sequence).

V usage is TRBV5-6 and J usage is TRBJ2-1; D remains unclear. This CDR3 spans 14 amino acids. Germline V gene sequence: CDR1 SGHDT, CDR2 YYEEEE. V lost 3 bases to trimming and J lost 6 bases, with 13 bases between them. CDR3 residues: CASSSRPGGNEQFF. The CDR3 nucleotides read TGTGCCAGCAGCTCCCGACCCGGCGGCAATGAGCAGTTCTTC.

This sequence joins TRBV29-1 and TRBJ1-1; the D gene is possibly TRBD1 (5 bases). The CDR3 is 13 amino acids. Germline CDR1 SQVTM, CDR2 ANQGSEA. The V and J ends lost 4 bases and 11 bases respectively, with 20 bases between them. Here the CDR3 DNA reads TGCAGCGTTGTGCGGGTTCGGGGCGAGAAGGCTTTCTTT. This sequence encodes CSVVRVRGEKAFF.

The chain couples TRBV6-5 to TRBJ2-1, with 9 bases matching TRBD2. The germline V gene encodes CDR1 MNHEY and CDR2 SVGAGI. V lost 6 bases and J lost 9; bases outside the gene matches: 9. The CDR3 loop spans 14 amino acids. The CDR3 DNA sequence: TGTGCCAGCAGATATAGCGGGGGTGGGGTTGAGCAGTTCTTC. It is translated as CASRYSGGGVEQFF.

This chain uses TRBV6-5 with TRBJ2-1; TRBD2 aligns across 7 bases. The germline gives CDR1 MNHEY, CDR2 SVGAGI. The CDR3 runs 15 residues. With 3 bases clipped from V and 4 bases from J, the junction kept 6 bases outside the gene matches. CDR3: CASSYIPSGYNEQFF. The CDR3 DNA reads TGTGCCAGCAGTTATATCCCTAGCGGTTACAATGAGCAGTTCTTC.

This chain connects TRBV28 to TRBJ2-7; D is possibly TRBD1 (9 bases). The length of the CDR3 is 15 residues. CDR1 and CDR2 (germline): MDHEN, SYDVKM. The germline V and J ends were trimmed by 8 bases and 1 base, with 18 bases remaining between them. The CDR3 loop is CASASGGTGSYEQYF. Here the CDR3 DNA reads TGTGCCAGCGCCTCGGGGGGGACAGGGTCCTACGAGCAGTACTTC.

This clone was seen only once. V usage is TRBV7-9 and J usage is TRBJ1-6; D might be TRBD1 (5 bases). Germline V gene lookup returns CDR1 SEHNR and CDR2 FQNEAQ (reference sequence). Deletions cut 1 base from V and 5 bases from J, with 6 bases between. The CDR3 is made up of 14 amino acids. The CDR3 region is CASSLEGDNSPLHF. The CDR3 nucleotides are TGTGCCAGCAGCTTAGAAGGGGATAATTCACCCCTCCACTTT. The whole variable domain, filled in from reference TRBV7-9 and TRBJ1-6, reads DTGVSQNPRHKITKRGQNVTFRCDPISEHNRLYWYRQTLGQGPEFLTYFQNEAQLEKSRLLSDRFSAERPKGSFSTLEIQRTEQGDSAMYLCASSLEGDNSPLHFGNGTRLTVT.

V usage is TRBV7-9 and J usage is TRBJ2-1, with 10 positions matching TRBD2. The CDR3 extends over 17 amino acids. The trim removed 2 bases at V and 7 bases at J, leaving 11 bases unmatched. CDR1 SEHNR and CDR2 FQNEAQ come from the germline V gene (reference sequence). The CDR3 loop is CASSLPLGASGGNEQFF. DNA for the CDR3: TGTGCCAGCAGCTTACCCCTGGGGGCTAGCGGGGGAAATGAGCAGTTCTTC.

This chain connects TRBV5-1 to TRBJ1-3; no reliable D call. V gave up 0 bases and J gave up 2 bases, with 6 bases separating them. In germline, CDR1 is SGHRS, CDR2 YFSETQ. This CDR3 comprises 14 residues. The CDR3 region has the DNA TGCGCCAGCAGCTTGGGGCGAACTGGAAACACCATATATTTT. This encodes CASSLGRTGNTIYF. The full variable domain, in which reference TRBV5-1 and TRBJ1-3 provide the parts outside the CDR3, is KAGVTQTPRYLIKTRGQQVTLSCSPISGHRSVSWYQQTPGQGLQFLFEYFSETQRNKGNFPGRFSGRQFSNSRSEMNVSTLELGDSALYLCASSLGRTGNTIYFGEGSWLTVV.

The chain couples TRBV5-1 to TRBJ2-1; D is undetermined. This CDR3 region has 13 residues. The germline gives CDR1 SGHRS, CDR2 YFSETQ. Between the trimmed V and J ends, which lost 3 bases and 5 bases, there was a span of 9 bases. This chain's CDR3 is CASSSGFNNEQFF. CDR3 nucleotides: TGCGCCAGCAGCTCCGGTTTTAACAATGAGCAGTTCTTC.

The gene calls are TRBV19 and TRBJ1-1; perhaps TRBD1 as D (5 bases). The V gene lost 6 bases and the J gene lost 4 bases, with 24 bases spanning the gap. The germline V gene encodes CDR1 LNHDA and CDR2 SQIVND (reference sequence). This CDR3 is built from 17 residues. DNA for the CDR3: TGTGCCAGTAGGGGGACTATAAACATCAGGGTGAGCACTGAAGCTTTCTTT. Its translation is CASRGTINIRVSTEAFF.

The chain combines TRBV11-2 with TRBJ2-4; D not resolved. The germline V gene encodes CDR1 SGHAT and CDR2 FQNNGV. The CDR3 has 13 residues. Trimming removed 3 bases at V and 5 bases at J, with 8 bases between. CDR3 nucleotides: TGTGCCAGCAGCTTCTGGCGGCAAAACATTCAGTACTTC. Translating it yields CASSFWRQNIQYF.